Each of the 9 T cell receptor beta chains below was sequenced from the same sample in a study of blood T cell repertoires in COVID-19. Profiling relied on immunoSEQ multiplex PCR, and the TCRdb table lists in-frame clones only, not all of them. The table lists approximately 88,000 clones, less than 85% of them singletons. The material sequenced was peripheral blood. Receptors originate from a woman older than 75 with acute or convalescent COVID-19.

The chain carries TRBV11-3 and TRBJ2-1; 11 bases are a match to TRBD1. Per germline, CDR1 SGHNT and CDR2 YENEEA. The V segment lost 6 bases and the J segment 4 bases; nucleotides outside the gene matches: 5. This CDR3 has 15 residues. The CDR3 nucleotides read TGTGCCAGCAGTCCGGGACAGGGGGGGTACAATGAGCAGTTCTTC. This sequence encodes CASSPGQGGYNEQFF.

The chain employs TRBV20-1 and TRBJ2-1; 11 nucleotides line up with TRBD2. The CDR3 contains 14 residues. The J segment lost 10 bases and the V segment lost 3 bases, leaving 8 bases of the junction unmatched. From germline, CDR1 is DFQATT and CDR2 SNEGSKA (reference sequence). In DNA form, the CDR3 reads TGCAGTGCTAGTGGTCTAGCGGGGGGAGAGGAGCAGTTCTTC. This codes for CSASGLAGGEEQFF.

Points on this clone: Germline and junction disagree at one end, which may indicate a read error. This chain uses TRBV6-5 with TRBJ1-1; 7 bases map to TRBD1. Looked up from germline, CDR1 is MNHEY and CDR2 is SVGAGI. This CDR3 contains 14 residues. The CDR3 coding sequence is TGTGCCAGCACCGCTCGGGGACAGCTCCCTAAAGCCTTCTTT. Translation gives CASTARGQLPKAFF.

J is TRBJ1-3 and V is TRBV10-2; D is perhaps TRBD1 (6 bases). This CDR3 is 15 amino acids long. Germline V lookup: CDR1 WSHSY, CDR2 SAAADI. The V gene lost 5 bases and the J gene lost 0 bases, with 11 bases spanning the gap. The CDR3 loop is CASSNRASSGNTIYF. CDR3 nucleotide sequence: TGCGCCAGCAGTAACAGGGCGAGCTCTGGAAACACCATATATTTT.

V is TRBV27 and J is TRBJ2-7; 10 bases are a match to TRBD1. The CDR3 spans 14 residues. The V and J ends lost 5 bases and 7 bases, in that order; junction bases with no gene match: 8. In germline, CDR1 is MNHEY, CDR2 SMNVEV (reference sequence). The CDR3 sequence is CASSHRQGAEEQYF. In nucleotides, the CDR3 is TGTGCCAGCAGTCACAGACAGGGGGCAGAGGAGCAGTACTTC.

V is TRBV5-1 and J is TRBJ2-1; the D gene is possibly TRBD2 (5 bases). Germline V gene lookup returns CDR1 SGHRS and CDR2 YFSETQ. The CDR3 covers 16 residues. The V end lost 4 bases, the J end lost 4 bases, and 18 bases lay between the germline ends. As DNA, the CDR3 is TGCGCCAGCAGCCTGAACGGGCCTAGCCTATACAATGAGCAGTTCTTC. It encodes CASSLNGPSLYNEQFF.

The chain recombines TRBV18 with TRBJ1-1, with TRBD1 matching over 12 bases. Losses at the gene ends were 2 bases for V and 5 bases for J; bases not matched to a gene: 12. Germline CDR1 reads KGHSH; CDR2 reads LQKENI. There are 18 residues in the CDR3. The CDR3 region is CASSPWTGTGGAGTEAFF. The CDR3 nucleotides are TGTGCCAGCTCACCATGGACCGGGACAGGGGGCGCGGGAACTGAAGCTTTCTTT.

Only a few counts were recorded for this clone. The chain has TRBV5-1 and TRBJ1-1; D gene uncertain. Germline values: CDR1 SGHRS, CDR2 YFSETQ. Trimming took off 0 bases at V and 3 bases at J, with 9 bases between the two ends. The CDR3 totals 14 residues. The CDR3 sequence is CASSLVKGDTEAFF. The CDR3 DNA reads TGCGCCAGCAGCTTGGTTAAGGGAGACACTGAAGCTTTCTTT.

This rearrangement joins TRBV5-1 to TRBJ2-1; 8 bases line up with TRBD1. The CDR3 spans 14 residues. Germline V CDR1 and CDR2: SGHRS, YFSETQ. With 4 bases clipped from V and 0 bases from J, the junction kept 0 bases outside the gene matches. Here the CDR3 DNA reads TGCGCCAGCAGCCAGGGGGCCTCCTACAATGAGCAGTTCTTC. It encodes CASSQGASYNEQFF.